These T cell receptor beta chains were read from a single sample in a study of response to subunit inactivated influenza vaccine. TCRdb reprocessed the RT-PCR reads with MiXCR, giving one entry per CDR3 protein. The sample yields about 480,000 distinct CDR3 sequences, 9.5% to 12% seen once. The sample here was PBMCs from blood, taken roughly 47 days after vaccination. The source of these receptors is a man over 45 who received an inactivated influenza vaccine. The CDR3 runs from the conserved cysteine through the conserved F or W. A row's size may be missing; if present it is once, few, many or a size class.

CASSYSESTDTQYF | TRBV5-1 | many | 14 | TRBJ2-3
CASSPGDGRGPQETQYF | TRBV7-2 | many | 17 | TRBJ2-5
CASSLAFWTSGRAHQETQYF | TRBV7-6 | NA | 20 | TRBJ2-5
CASRSDYEQYF | TRBV6-2/TRBV6-3 | many | 11 | TRBJ2-7
CASSLRQTRSTDTQYF | TRBV12-3/TRBV12-4 | few | 16 | TRBJ2-3
CATSIEKDSPLHF | TRBV15 | few | 13 | TRBJ1-6
CASSHGTGIDYEQYF | TRBV12-3/TRBV12-4 | few | 15 | TRBJ2-7
CSAIPVWSDHEQYF | TRBV20-1 | few | 14 | TRBJ2-7
CASSPGSAGDPYEQYF | TRBV5-1 | few | 16 | TRBJ2-7
CASSAPGRKQETQYF | TRBV12-3/TRBV12-4 | many | 15 | TRBJ2-5
CASSSTWTGKYEQYF | TRBV7-9 | few | 15 | TRBJ2-7
CASSYLIDRGGLHF | TRBV6-2/TRBV6-3 | few | 14 | TRBJ1-6
CASSFGTSPPYNEQFF | TRBV7-9 | NA | 16 | TRBJ2-1
CASNRAGVGNEQFF | TRBV5-1 | few | 14 | TRBJ2-1
CASSSMEGYEQYF | TRBV5-6 | few | 13 | TRBJ2-7
CASSLAVEGTQYF | TRBV5-1 | many | 13 | TRBJ2-3
CASSQLGRAYEQYF | TRBV7-6 | few | 14 | TRBJ2-7
CASSLRFGHEQFF | TRBV12-3/TRBV12-4 | many | 13 | TRBJ2-1
CASSSKRGSEQFF | TRBV7-9 | NA | 13 | TRBJ2-1
CASSGRGRIDQNIQYF | TRBV2 | NA | 16 | TRBJ2-4
CASTPTGQETQYF | TRBV7-3 | NA | 13 | TRBJ2-5
CSARDFLNLAFF | TRBV20-1 | NA | 12 | TRBJ1-1
CSSSGGQRDTQYF | TRBV29-1 | many | 13 | TRBJ2-3
CASSYGGTQHF | TRBV12-3/TRBV12-4 | many | 11 | TRBJ1-5
CSVDGGGHTEAFF | TRBV29-1 | NA | 13 | TRBJ1-1